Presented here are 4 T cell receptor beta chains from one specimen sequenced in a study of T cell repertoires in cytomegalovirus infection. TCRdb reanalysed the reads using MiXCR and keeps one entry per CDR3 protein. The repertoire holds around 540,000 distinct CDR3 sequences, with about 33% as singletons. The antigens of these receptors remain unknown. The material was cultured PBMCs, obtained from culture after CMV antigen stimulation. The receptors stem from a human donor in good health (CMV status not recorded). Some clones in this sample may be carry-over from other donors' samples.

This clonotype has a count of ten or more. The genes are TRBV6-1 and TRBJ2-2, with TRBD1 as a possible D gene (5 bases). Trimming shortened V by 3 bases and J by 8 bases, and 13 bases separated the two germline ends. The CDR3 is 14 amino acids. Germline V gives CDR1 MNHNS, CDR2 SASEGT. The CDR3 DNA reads TGTGCCAGCAGTGATGTCCCAGGGCAGGGGGAGCTGTTTTTT. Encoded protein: CASSDVPGQGELFF.

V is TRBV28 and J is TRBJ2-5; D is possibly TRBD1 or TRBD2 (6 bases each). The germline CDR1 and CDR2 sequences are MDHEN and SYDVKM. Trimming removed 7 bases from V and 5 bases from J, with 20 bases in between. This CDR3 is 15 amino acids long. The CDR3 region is CASKLGGRGGETQYF. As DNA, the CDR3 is TGTGCCAGCAAATTGGGGGGACGAGGGGGGGAGACCCAGTACTTC.

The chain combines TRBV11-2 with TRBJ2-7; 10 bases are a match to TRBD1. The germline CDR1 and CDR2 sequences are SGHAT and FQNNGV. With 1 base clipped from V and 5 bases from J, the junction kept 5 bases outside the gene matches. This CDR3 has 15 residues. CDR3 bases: TGTGCCAGCAGCTTAGGACAGGGGGCAGGCGACGAGCAGTACGTC. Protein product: CASSLGQGAGDEQYV.

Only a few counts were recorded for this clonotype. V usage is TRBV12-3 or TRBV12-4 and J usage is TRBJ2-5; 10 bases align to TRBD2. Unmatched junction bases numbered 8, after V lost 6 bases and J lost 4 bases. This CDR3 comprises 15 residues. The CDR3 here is CASSRSAGGPETQYF. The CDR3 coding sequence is TGTGCCAGCAGCCGTTCAGCGGGAGGGCCAGAGACCCAGTACTTC.